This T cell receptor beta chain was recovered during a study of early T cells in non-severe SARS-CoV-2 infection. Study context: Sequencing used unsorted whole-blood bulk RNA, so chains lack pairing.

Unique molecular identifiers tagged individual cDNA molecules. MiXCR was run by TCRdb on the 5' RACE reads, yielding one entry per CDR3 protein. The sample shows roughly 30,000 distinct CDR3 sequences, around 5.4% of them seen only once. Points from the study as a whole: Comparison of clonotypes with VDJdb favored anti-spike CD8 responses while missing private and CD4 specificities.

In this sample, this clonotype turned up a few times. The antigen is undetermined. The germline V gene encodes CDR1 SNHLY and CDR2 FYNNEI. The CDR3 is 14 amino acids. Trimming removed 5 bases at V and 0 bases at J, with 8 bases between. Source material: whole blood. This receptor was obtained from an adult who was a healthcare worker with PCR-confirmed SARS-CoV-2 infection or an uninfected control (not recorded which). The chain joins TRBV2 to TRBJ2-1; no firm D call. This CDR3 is CASSRLSSYNEQFF. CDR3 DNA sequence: TGTGCCAGCAGTCGGCTCAGCTCCTACAATGAGCAGTTCTTC.